This passage covers 7 T cell receptor beta chains from one sample sequenced in a study of shared clonotypes between healthy human individuals (dated by TCRdb to about 2020). Libraries were constructed by the immunoSEQ multiplex PCR assay. In its TCRdb copy, this immuneACCESS table keeps in-frame sequences only and misses some clones. Where compared with another copy, unresolved V genes explain less than half of these, and the others have no known cause. The sample records approximately 2.1 million clones, over 85% of which are singletons. In total, the top ten clones hold about 0.39% of the sample. Sequenced sample: naive CD4+ T cells from PBMCs. The cell subset or site label on this specimen signifies: CD45RA+ positively selected. These receptors originate from a man between 18 and 35 years old in good health. Some clones in this sample may be carry-over from other donors' samples.

V is TRBV7-2 and J is TRBJ1-5, with D possibly being TRBD1 (5 bases). Trimming pared 2 bases from V and 6 bases from J, leaving 8 bases between. Germline CDR1 and CDR2: SGHTA and FQGNSA. CDR3 size: 13 residues. CDR3 in amino acids: CASSLRGAQPQHF. CDR3 bases: TGTGCCAGCAGCTTACGGGGCGCTCAGCCCCAGCATTTT.

Details on this clone: Other DNA sequences in the same sample also yield this CDR3. The V and J genes are TRBV7-9 and TRBJ1-1, with 12 bases matching TRBD1. The CDR3 is 13 residues long. V lost 5 bases to trimming and J lost 11 bases; unmatched junction nucleotides: 6. CDR1 SEHNR and CDR2 FQNEAQ come from the germline V gene (reference sequence). CDR3 amino acids: CASSLGQGAAAFF. In DNA, the CDR3 is TGTGCCAGCAGCCTGGGACAGGGGGCTGCGGCTTTCTTT.

This clone was counted only a few times. CDR3 residues: CSVAGWRAEGTEAFF. The CDR3 region has the DNA TGCAGCGTTGCCGGGTGGAGGGCTGAGGGGACTGAAGCTTTCTTT. The chain employs TRBV29-1 and TRBJ1-1; the D gene is possibly TRBD1 (5 bases). Germline values: CDR1 SQVTM, CDR2 ANQGSEA. The length of the CDR3 is 15 residues. Trimming stripped 4 bases from V and 5 bases from J, with 20 bases between.

J is TRBJ2-2 and V is TRBV5-4; 9 bases fit TRBD2. V was pared by 5 bases and J by 3 bases, with 8 bases of the junction left unmatched. The CDR3 extends over 16 amino acids. Germline V gives CDR1 SGHNT, CDR2 YYREEE (reference sequence). The CDR3 DNA sequence: TGTGCCAGCAGTTTAGAGACTAGCGGATACACCGGGGAGCTGTTTTTT. Amino acids: CASSLETSGYTGELFF.

As regards this clone: Other DNA sequences from this sample encode an identical CDR3 as well. The V gene is TRBV7-3, the J gene TRBJ2-2; D unclear. The V end was cut by 2 bases, the J end by 4 bases, with 5 bases between. From germline, CDR1 is SGHTA and CDR2 FQGTGA. The CDR3 sequence is 13 residues long. CDR3 in DNA: TGTGCCAGCAGCTTAGGGTCCACCGGGGAGCTGTTTTTT. Translated: CASSLGSTGELFF.

V is TRBV5-4 and J is TRBJ2-1; D assignment may be TRBD1 or TRBD2 (5 bases each). The ends were cut back, 6 bases at V and 3 bases at J, with 16 bases in the middle. The CDR3 length is 15 residues. Germline CDR1 SGHNT, CDR2 YYREEE (reference sequence). This CDR3 reads CASTFTLGGYNEQFF. CDR3 nucleotides: TGTGCCAGCACCTTTACCCTTGGGGGCTACAATGAGCAGTTCTTC.

Comment on this clone: Other DNA variants within this sample encode the same CDR3. The chain carries TRBV7-9 and TRBJ1-1; a weak D match, TRBD1 (6 bases). This CDR3 has 14 residues. Germline V gene lookup returns CDR1 SEHNR and CDR2 FQNEAQ (reference sequence). V was shortened by 5 bases and J by 0 bases, with 10 bases between the two germline ends. The CDR3 protein is CASSRGQMNTEAFF. The CDR3 DNA follows: TGTGCCAGCAGCCGTGGACAGATGAACACTGAAGCTTTCTTT.